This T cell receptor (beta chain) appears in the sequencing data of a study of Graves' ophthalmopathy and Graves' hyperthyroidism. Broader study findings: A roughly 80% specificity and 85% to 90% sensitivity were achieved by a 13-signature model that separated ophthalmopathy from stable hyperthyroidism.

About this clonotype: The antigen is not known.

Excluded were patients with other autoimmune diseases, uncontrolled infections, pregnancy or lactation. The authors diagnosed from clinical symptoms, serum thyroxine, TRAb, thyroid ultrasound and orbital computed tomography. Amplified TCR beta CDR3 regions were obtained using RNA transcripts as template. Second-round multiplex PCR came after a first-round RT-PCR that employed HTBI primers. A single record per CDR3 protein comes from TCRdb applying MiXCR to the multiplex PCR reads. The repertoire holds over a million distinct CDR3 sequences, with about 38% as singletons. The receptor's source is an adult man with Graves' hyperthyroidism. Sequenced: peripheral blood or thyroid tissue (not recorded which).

The CDR3 coding sequence is TGTGCCAGCAGTCTCCGGGACAGGATTTACGAGCAGTACTTC. It yields the protein CASSLRDRIYEQYF. The chain joins TRBV6-5 to TRBJ2-7; 8 bases match TRBD1. This CDR3 comprises 14 residues. CDR1 and CDR2 (germline): MNHEY, SVGAGI. The J segment lost 4 bases and the V segment lost 5 bases, leaving 7 bases of the junction unmatched.